The TCR beta chain under discussion was sequenced for a study of T cells in Graves' hyperthyroidism and ophthalmopathy. General study points: Ophthalmopathy got predicted by the model a median approximately 6 months before its onset. Blood shared most expanded thyroid clonotypes above 0.001. Stable hyperthyroidism was separated from ophthalmopathy by a model based on 13 V-J features.

RNA transcripts served as the template for amplifying TCR beta CDR3 regions. In the first-round RT-PCR of the TCR CDR3, the HTBI primer set was used. MiXCR was run by TCRdb on the multiplex PCR reads, yielding one entry per CDR3 protein. The table includes tens of thousands of distinct CDR3 sequences, about 53% detected once. The germline gives CDR1 SGHTA, CDR2 FQGNSA. CDR3 length: 15 residues. The germline V and J ends were trimmed by 2 bases and 1 base, with 9 bases remaining between them. There are many counts of this clonotype. The antigen is undetermined. Sequenced: blood. The receptor's source is a woman aged 60-75 years with Graves' ophthalmopathy. This chain links TRBV7-2 with TRBJ1-3; D unresolved. CDR3 protein: CASSLWGTSGNTIYF. The CDR3 region has the DNA TGTGCCAGCAGCTTATGGGGAACATCTGGAAACACCATATATTTT.